This T cell receptor beta chain is drawn from a study of T cells in women clearing cervical HPV infection. Background on the study: Only a few women had HLA typing results available.

Data came from immunoSEQ multiplex PCR; TCRdb stores just in-frame clones and leaves some out. This sample's table has around 19,000 clones. The CDR3 has 15 residues. From germline, CDR1 is SEHNR and CDR2 FQNEAQ (reference sequence). The V end was cut by 1 base, the J end by 1 base, with 10 bases between. Notes on this clone: No antigen is known for it. The read falls 3 residues short of the CDR3 end, and the missing part is taken from the germline J gene. At the DNA level, this CDR3 is encoded by other sequences in the same sample as well.

General study points: Cases carried less TRBV6-7 than controls: approximately 0.1% versus 0.16%.

The sequencing sample was made of blood buffy coat. The origin of this receptor is a woman between 18 and 69 years old with a cervical HPV16 infection that either progressed to CIN3+ or cleared (not recorded which). The chain is built from TRBV7-9 and TRBJ2-5; D perhaps matches TRBD1 (5 bases). This chain's CDR3 is CASSLEQGLQETQYF. CDR3 DNA, as far as it was read: TGTGCCAGCAGCTTAGAGCAGGGCCTCCAAGAGACC.